This T cell receptor beta chain was found in a study of CD4 T cells in relation to SARS-CoV-2 and coronaviruses. Turning to the study itself: ViraFEST: approximately 10-day antigen culture of PBMCs, then TCR beta CDR3 sequencing.

CD4+ T cells from unexposed donors were obtained before the COVID-19 pandemic (2011-2018). The cells were cultured for less than twelve days before CD4+ T cells were isolated. Note on this clone: Antigen specificity is unknown.

Assay: immunoSEQ multiplex PCR; the TCRdb copy retains only in-frame clones and omits some. In the table there are about 17,000 clones, about 81% of which are singletons. In germline, CDR1 is SEHNR, CDR2 FQNEAQ (reference sequence). J gave up 4 bases and V 1 base, and 4 bases lay outside the gene matches. The CDR3 spans 15 residues. This clonotype was obtained from a human donor in good health. The chain has TRBV7-9 and TRBJ1-2; 9 bases are shared with TRBD1. The sample was CD4+ T cells from PBMCs, cultured in vitro. The DNA for the CDR3 is TGTGCCAGCAGCTTAGAGGGGACAGGGCTCTATGGCTACACCTTC. Amino acid sequence: CASSLEGTGLYGYTF.